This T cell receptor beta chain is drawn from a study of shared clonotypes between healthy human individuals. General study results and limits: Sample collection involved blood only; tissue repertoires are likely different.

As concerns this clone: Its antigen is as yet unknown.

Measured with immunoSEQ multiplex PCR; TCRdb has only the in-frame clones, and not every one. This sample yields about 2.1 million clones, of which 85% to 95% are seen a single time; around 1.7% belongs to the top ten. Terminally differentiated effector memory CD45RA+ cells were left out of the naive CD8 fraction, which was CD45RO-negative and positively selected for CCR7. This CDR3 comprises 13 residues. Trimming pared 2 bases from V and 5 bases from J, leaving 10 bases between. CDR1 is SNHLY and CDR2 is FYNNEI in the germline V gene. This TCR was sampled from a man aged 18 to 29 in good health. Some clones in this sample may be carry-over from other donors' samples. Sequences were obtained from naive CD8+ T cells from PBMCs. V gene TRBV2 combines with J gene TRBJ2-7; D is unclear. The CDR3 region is CASSESGWDEQYF. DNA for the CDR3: TGTGCCAGCAGTGAATCCGGCTGGGACGAGCAGTACTTC.